The 30 T cell receptor beta chains given below trace back to one sample, sequenced in a study of blood T cell repertoires in COVID-19. Measured with immunoSEQ multiplex PCR; TCRdb has only the in-frame clones, and not every one. The sample holds under 90,000 clones, 65% to 90% seen once. The sample comprised peripheral blood. The receptors come from a woman older than 75 with active or convalescent COVID-19.

The rearrangement links TRBV6-5 to TRBJ1-1, with 7 bases identical to TRBD1. Germline CDR1 reads MNHEY; CDR2 reads SVGAGI. The CDR3 covers 13 residues. The V segment lost 6 bases and the J segment 4 bases; nucleotides outside the gene matches: 5. The CDR3 DNA reads TGTGCCAGCAGACCGACAGGGATCACTGAAGCTTTCTTT. Translation: CASRPTGITEAFF.

The genes are TRBV11-3 and TRBJ1-5, with 7 bases identical to TRBD1. Trimming cost V 5 bases and J 5 bases; bases outside gene matches: 3. CDR1 is SGHNT and CDR2 is YENEEA in the germline V gene. The CDR3 consists of 13 residues. The CDR3 sequence is CASSRGQDQPQHF. As DNA, the CDR3 is TGTGCCAGCAGCCGTGGACAGGATCAGCCCCAGCATTTT.

The V call is TRBV5-4, the J call TRBJ2-2; the match to TRBD1 covers 7 bases. With V trimmed by 5 bases and J by 1 base, 5 bases remained unmatched. Germline lookup yields CDR1 SGHNT and CDR2 YYREEE (reference sequence). This CDR3 has 15 amino acids. CDR3 protein: CASRTGNRNTGELFF. Written as DNA, the CDR3 is TGTGCCAGCAGGACAGGGAATAGGAACACCGGGGAGCTGTTTTTT.

V usage is TRBV2 and J usage is TRBJ1-1; 7 nucleotides match TRBD1. The junction had 5 bases not matched to a gene; V was cut back by 8 bases and J by 8 bases. Per the germline V gene, CDR1 is SNHLY and CDR2 is FYNNEI. The CDR3 sequence is 11 residues long. The CDR3 DNA follows: TGTGCCAGCTCCCGGGACAGAGAAGCTTTCTTT. Amino acid sequence: CASSRDREAFF.

This clone has only a few counts. The chain carries TRBV4-1 and TRBJ1-6; 11 bases fit TRBD1. The junction had 11 bases not matched to a gene; V was cut back by 0 bases and J by 1 base. CDR3 size: 21 residues. Looked up from germline, CDR1 is MGHRA and CDR2 is YSYEKL. CDR3 in DNA: TGCGCCAGCAGCCAAGATGGCTCAAGGACAGGGGGCGCGTCCTATAATTCACCCCTCCACTTT. This translates into CASSQDGSRTGGASYNSPLHF.

V usage is TRBV10-1 and J usage is TRBJ2-1; 11 bases map to TRBD2. Germline V CDR1 and CDR2: WNHNN, SYGVQD (reference sequence). J was trimmed by 6 bases and V by 0 bases; bases with no gene match: 4. The CDR3 spans 16 residues. The chain's CDR3 is CASSESTSGRPNEQFF. As DNA, the CDR3 is TGCGCCAGCAGTGAGTCAACTAGCGGGAGACCCAATGAGCAGTTCTTC.

The chain employs TRBV7-9 and TRBJ1-2, with 11 bases matching TRBD1. The CDR3 consists of 14 residues. The ends lost 4 bases at V and 7 bases at J; junction bases unmatched: 5. The V gene's germline CDR1 is SEHNR and CDR2 FQNEAQ (reference sequence). In DNA form, the CDR3 reads TGTGCCAGCAGCTCCGGACAGGGGGCGATTGGCTACACCTTC. Its protein is CASSSGQGAIGYTF.

This sequence joins TRBV3-1 (or the pseudogene TRBV3-2) and TRBJ2-7; 9 positions match TRBD1. The germline gives CDR1 LGHDT, CDR2 YNNKEL (reference sequence). The trim removed 0 bases at V and 2 bases at J, leaving 14 bases unmatched. The CDR3 runs to 19 residues. CDR3 sequence reads: CASSQDLRDRDNMAYEQYF. The CDR3 coding sequence is TGTGCCAGCAGCCAAGATTTAAGGGACAGGGATAATATGGCCTACGAGCAGTACTTC.

The gene calls are TRBV7-2 and TRBJ2-7, with D possibly being TRBD1 (5 bases). This CDR3 is built from 14 residues. The germline V and J ends were trimmed by 1 base and 1 base, with 8 bases remaining between them. The germline gives CDR1 SGHTA, CDR2 FQGNSA. The CDR3 nucleotides read TGTGCCAGCAGCTTAGGGGCAGGGTCCTACGAGCAGTACTTC. This gives the protein CASSLGAGSYEQYF. The full variable domain, completed using reference TRBV7-2 and TRBJ2-7, is GAGVSQSPSNKVTEKGKDVELRCDPISGHTALYWYRQSLGQGLEFLIYFQGNSAPDKSGLPSDRFSAERTGGSVSTLTIQRTQQEDSAVYLCASSLGAGSYEQYFGPGTRLTVT.

This clone was seen only once. The genes are TRBV7-9 and TRBJ1-5; D is unclear. V dropped 2 bases and J dropped 1 base, with 6 bases sitting between them. The CDR3 is 14 residues long. The germline CDR1 and CDR2 sequences are SEHNR and FQNEAQ (reference sequence). CDR3 in DNA: TGTGCCAGCAGCTTATCTTCCAGCAATCAGCCCCAGCATTTT. It codes for CASSLSSSNQPQHF.

The chain couples TRBV7-9 to TRBJ2-7, with a weak D call TRBD2 (5 bases). The CDR3 runs to 13 residues. The V gene's germline CDR1 is SEHNR and CDR2 FQNEAQ (reference sequence). V lost 8 bases to trimming and J lost 1 base, with 12 bases between them. DNA of the CDR3: TGTGCCAGCGTCCCCGGGGTGTCCTACGAGCAGTACTTC. Protein: CASVPGVSYEQYF.

The V and J genes are TRBV7-2 and TRBJ2-1; a weak D match, TRBD1 (7 bases). This CDR3 has 16 residues. Germline V CDR1 and CDR2: SGHTA, FQGNSA. Trimming stripped 6 bases from V and 3 bases from J, with 18 bases between. Written as DNA, the CDR3 is TGTGCCAGCAGTTGGACAGGTTTGGGACTCTACAATGAGCAGTTCTTC. This encodes CASSWTGLGLYNEQFF.

This chain connects TRBV6-5 to TRBJ2-3; tentatively, D is TRBD1 (5 bases). The CDR3 has 13 residues. CDR1 is MNHEY and CDR2 is SVGAGI in the germline V gene. V was clipped by 0 bases and J by 12 bases, with 13 bases between them. The CDR3 loop is CASSYSDSQTQYF. The CDR3 nucleotides are TGTGCCAGCAGTTACTCTGACAGCCAAACCCAGTATTTT.

This clone has more than one count but fewer than ten. This chain joins TRBV19 and TRBJ1-1, with D possibly matching TRBD1 (5 bases). The CDR3 length is 15 residues. In germline, CDR1 is LNHDA, CDR2 SQIVND (reference sequence). Trimming removed 3 bases from V and 4 bases from J, with 15 bases in between. The DNA of the CDR3 is TGTGCCAGTAGTATCGGAGGAGGGGTGCGCACTGAAGCTTTCTTT. It specifies CASSIGGGVRTEAFF. Full variable domain (missing parts from reference TRBV19 and TRBJ1-1): DGGITQSPKYLFRKEGQNVTLSCEQNLNHDAMYWYRQDPGQGLRLIYYSQIVNDFQKGDIAEGYSVSREKKESFPLTVTSAQKNPTAFYLCASSIGGGVRTEAFFGQGTRLTVV.

The rearrangement links TRBV4-3 to TRBJ2-2, with TRBD1 identical over 11 bases. The CDR3 length is 16 residues. The germline gives CDR1 LGHNA, CDR2 YSLEER. The trim removed 3 bases at V and 2 bases at J, leaving 2 bases unmatched. The CDR3 loop reads CASSQGQGVNTGELFF. For the CDR3, the DNA is TGCGCCAGCAGCCAGGGACAGGGGGTTAACACCGGGGAGCTGTTTTTT.

The chain uses TRBV2 and TRBJ2-1; 13 nucleotides match TRBD2. The CDR3 is made up of 15 amino acids. CDR1 SNHLY and CDR2 FYNNEI come from the germline V gene. V shed 5 bases, J shed 10 bases, and the junction held 8 bases outside the gene matches. CDR3 sequence (DNA): TGTGCCAGCAGTCTAGGACTAGCGGGAGTAGGGGAGCAGTTCTTC. Residues: CASSLGLAGVGEQFF. Looking up the rest from reference TRBV2 and TRBJ2-1 gives the full variable domain: EPEVTQTPSHQVTQMGQEVILRCVPISNHLYFYWYRQILGQKVEFLVSFYNNEISEKSEIFDDQFSVERPDGSNFTLKIRSTKLEDSAMYFCASSLGLAGVGEQFFGPGTRLTVL.

The chain employs TRBV5-1 and TRBJ1-1; D remains unclear. The germline CDR1 and CDR2 sequences are SGHRS and YFSETQ. The CDR3 runs 14 residues. V was pared by 0 bases and J by 1 base, with 7 bases between. CDR3 sequence reads: CASSLEAPNTEAFF. CDR3 nucleotide sequence: TGCGCCAGCAGCTTGGAAGCACCGAACACTGAAGCTTTCTTT.

This chain connects TRBV19 to TRBJ2-7, with 8 positions matching TRBD1. The CDR3 is 17 amino acids. Germline CDR1 reads LNHDA; CDR2 reads SQIVND (reference sequence). V lost 4 bases, J lost 3 bases, and 14 bases stayed unmatched. The CDR3 loop reads CASSNLLGGTGDYEQYF. In DNA, the CDR3 is TGTGCCAGTAGTAACCTTTTGGGCGGGACAGGTGACTACGAGCAGTACTTC. Full variable domain (remainder filled in from reference TRBV19 and TRBJ2-7): DGGITQSPKYLFRKEGQNVTLSCEQNLNHDAMYWYRQDPGQGLRLIYYSQIVNDFQKGDIAEGYSVSREKKESFPLTVTSAQKNPTAFYLCASSNLLGGTGDYEQYFGPGTRLTVT.

This clone was counted once. The rearrangement joins TRBV3-1 (or the pseudogene TRBV3-2) to TRBJ1-4, with D hard to call. CDR3 length: 16 amino acids. Looked up from germline, CDR1 is LGHDT and CDR2 is YNNKEL (reference sequence). Trimming pared 5 bases from V and 0 bases from J, leaving 13 bases between. CDR3 nucleotides: TGTGCCAGCAGCTCCCCCGGCGGGGCAACTAATGAAAAACTGTTTTTT. This encodes CASSSPGGATNEKLFF.

CDR3 sequence: CASSTGGQGAQEQYF. Written as DNA, the CDR3 is TGCGCCAGCAGCACGGGGGGACAGGGGGCGCAGGAGCAGTACTTC. The chain is built from TRBV5-1 and TRBJ2-7, with 12 bases identical to TRBD1. J lost 7 bases, V lost 4 bases, and 9 bases had no gene match. From germline, CDR1 is SGHRS and CDR2 YFSETQ. CDR3 length: 15 amino acids.

The CDR3 protein is CASSTGWGETQYF. Written as DNA, the CDR3 is TGTGCCAGCAGCACAGGGTGGGGAGAGACCCAGTACTTC. The chain has TRBV6-2 or TRBV6-3 and TRBJ2-5, with a possible D match to TRBD1 (6 bases). The CDR3 totals 13 residues. Trimming stripped 6 bases from V and 4 bases from J, with 12 bases between. In germline, CDR1 is MNHEY, CDR2 SVGEGT.

The V call is TRBV3-1 (or the pseudogene TRBV3-2), the J call TRBJ2-7, with unresolved D. V lost 5 bases to trimming and J lost 0 bases, with 8 bases between them. This CDR3 region has 13 residues. The germline gives CDR1 LGHDT, CDR2 YNNKEL (reference sequence). The CDR3 bases are TGTGCCAGCAGCTCGGGTCGCTCCTACGAGCAGTACTTC. It is translated as CASSSGRSYEQYF.

The DNA of the CDR3 is TGTGCCAGCAGCTTGGGCAGGGATAGCAATCAGCCCCAGCATTTT. It is translated as CASSLGRDSNQPQHF. The chain links TRBV28 to TRBJ1-5, with D possibly TRBD1 on 5 matching bases. V gave up 6 bases and J gave up 0 bases, with 12 bases separating them. Per germline, CDR1 MDHEN and CDR2 SYDVKM. CDR3 length equals 15 residues.

The chain is built from TRBV19 and TRBJ2-2; the D gene is possibly TRBD2 (6 bases). CDR3 size: 15 residues. Germline CDR1 reads LNHDA; CDR2 reads SQIVND (reference sequence). The V end was cut by 5 bases, the J end by 6 bases, with 16 bases between. CDR3 protein: CASSARLGGAGELFF. In DNA, the CDR3 is TGTGCCAGTAGTGCCCGACTAGGAGGGGCCGGGGAGCTGTTTTTT.

This clone was counted a few times. The CDR3 here is CASSVSRVREAFF. The DNA of the CDR3 is TGCGCCAGCAGCGTCTCCAGGGTCAGGGAAGCTTTCTTT. The chain couples TRBV5-1 to TRBJ1-1, with D tentatively TRBD1 (5 bases). This CDR3 contains 13 residues. Trimming took off 4 bases at V and 8 bases at J, with 15 bases between the two ends. Looked up from germline, CDR1 is SGHRS and CDR2 is YFSETQ.

The V call is TRBV9, the J call TRBJ1-6, with a weak D call TRBD1 (6 bases). This CDR3 has 17 amino acids. Germline CDR1 reads SGDLS; CDR2 reads YYNGEE. Trimming pared 0 bases from V and 5 bases from J, leaving 15 bases between. DNA of the CDR3: TGTGCCAGCAGCGTAGTTGGCGGGGGGCAGGATAATTCACCCCTCCACTTT. Its protein is CASSVVGGGQDNSPLHF. The complete variable domain, with remaining parts taken from reference TRBV9 and TRBJ1-6, reads DSGVTQTPKHLITATGQRVTLRCSPRSGDLSVYWYQQSLDQGLQFLIQYYNGEERAKGNILERFSAQQFPDLHSELNLSSLELGDSALYFCASSVVGGGQDNSPLHFGNGTRLTVT.

To note about this clone: This may be a read error: a much more frequent sequence differs by one nucleotide. The CDR3 loop is CARRGGGTLGEQYF. The DNA for the CDR3 is TGTGCCCGCCGGGGTGGGGGGACCTTGGGGGAGCAGTACTTC. This chain joins TRBV27 and TRBJ2-7; perhaps TRBD2 as D (6 bases). Trimming removed 11 bases from V and 7 bases from J, with 24 bases in between. Per the germline V gene, CDR1 is MNHEY and CDR2 is SMNVEV (reference sequence). This CDR3 comprises 14 residues.

V is TRBV27 and J is TRBJ1-2, with TRBD1 identical over 9 bases. Germline V lookup: CDR1 MNHEY, CDR2 SMNVEV (reference sequence). The trim removed 5 bases at V and 5 bases at J, leaving 6 bases unmatched. This CDR3 spans 14 amino acids. The chain's CDR3 is CASSRRDRVYGYTF. CDR3 DNA sequence: TGTGCCAGCAGTCGAAGGGACAGGGTGTATGGCTACACCTTC.

The rearrangement joins TRBV6-5 to TRBJ2-7; a possible D gene is TRBD2 (5 bases). The V and J ends lost 6 bases and 1 base respectively, with 7 bases between them. CDR1 is MNHEY and CDR2 is SVGAGI in the germline V gene. This CDR3 is 12 amino acids long. The CDR3 DNA sequence: TGTGCCAGCAGCCGGGGATCCTACGAGCAGTACTTC. Amino acid sequence: CASSRGSYEQYF.

V is TRBV7-9 and J is TRBJ1-1; a weak D match, TRBD1 (6 bases). CDR1 is SEHNR and CDR2 is FQNEAQ in the germline V gene (reference sequence). Trimming shortened V by 5 bases and J by 1 base, and 11 bases separated the two germline ends. The CDR3 length is 14 residues. This CDR3 reads CASSPDRTNTEAFF. The CDR3 DNA is TGTGCCAGCAGCCCCGACAGGACGAACACTGAAGCTTTCTTT.